These T cell receptor beta chains were read from a single sample in a study of shared clonotypes between healthy human individuals. This table comes from immunoSEQ multiplex PCR, and its TCRdb copy is limited to in-frame clones, with some not included. The sample lists a few million clones; roughly 90% were seen once. Sequencing was performed on naive CD4+ T cells from PBMCs. Receptors were obtained from a young man in good health. Some clones in this sample may be carry-over from other donors' samples. Both conserved end residues are part of each CDR3. Fields, in order: D gene, J gene, V gene, CDR3 protein. A D gene is named only where the DNA matches it firmly.

TRBD2,TRBJ2-5,TRBV6-1,CASSEGFSGRETQYF
.,TRBJ2-7,TRBV28,CASSSPGLESSYEQYF
.,TRBJ1-2,TRBV28,CASSSYPTAIANYGYTF
.,TRBJ1-2,TRBV5-1,CASKSGRGDGYTF
TRBD1,TRBJ1-1,TRBV28,CASSPRGGAMNTEAFF
.,TRBJ2-7,TRBV28,CASSPPGTILGEQYF
.,TRBJ2-5,TRBV7-2,CASSPARQRQETQYF
.,TRBJ2-2,TRBV6-1,CASTRTYTGELFF
TRBD1,TRBJ1-4,TRBV30,CAWSQGAANEKLFF
.,TRBJ1-2,TRBV19,CASSIAGSYGYTF
.,TRBJ2-7,TRBV28,CASSPPGGVTLYEQYF
.,TRBJ2-3,TRBV11-2,CASLSRGRDTQYF
.,TRBJ2-1,TRBV5-6,CASSLLGPLTDHNEQFF
.,TRBJ2-5,TRBV16,CASSQSWGLGETQYF
.,TRBJ2-5,TRBV28,CASSTPRGAAETQYF
.,TRBJ2-3,TRBV28,CASSSGADTQYF
TRBD1,TRBJ1-4,TRBV27,CASRHRGSSATNEKLFF
TRBD2,TRBJ2-7,TRBV12-5,CASALAGDYEQYF
.,TRBJ1-4,TRBV27,CASSRSGLRTNEKLFF
TRBD1,TRBJ2-3,TRBV7-2,CASSMGQGRLDTQYF
.,TRBJ1-4,TRBV27,CASSTRQDVREKLFF
TRBD1,TRBJ1-4,TRBV28,CASSRDRLRDSANEKLFF
.,TRBJ2-7,TRBV6-1,CASSPSGSTHYEQYF
.,TRBJ1-6,TRBV2,CASSELSQSPLHF
TRBD1,TRBJ2-3,TRBV28,CASSLTGRTDTQYF
.,TRBJ2-7,TRBV7-2,CASSLVGLNSYEQYF
.,TRBJ1-1,TRBV5-4,CASHPGGAGRNRNTEAFF
.,TRBJ2-7,TRBV29-1,CSVGFLARNYEQYF